These 19 T cell receptor beta chains share one sample of origin, sequenced in a study of blood T cell repertoires in COVID-19 (dated by TCRdb to about 2020). Libraries were made using the immunoSEQ multiplex PCR assay. This is the immuneACCESS table as TCRdb keeps it, with only in-frame sequences that have V and J called. A part of the clones is gone; compared with another copy, unresolved V genes explain less than half, and the rest is unexplained. For this sample the table gives 250,000 to 300,000 clones, of which 75% to 90% were detected only once. The ten largest clones represent around 12% of the sample. Sequenced input: peripheral blood. All receptors come from a woman aged 60-75 years with acute or convalescent COVID-19.

V and J are TRBV3-1 (or the pseudogene TRBV3-2) and TRBJ2-1; D may be TRBD2 (6 bases). Trimming removed 3 bases at V and 7 bases at J, with 7 bases between. This CDR3 region has 12 residues. Looked up from germline, CDR1 is LGHDT and CDR2 is YNNKEL (reference sequence). As DNA, the CDR3 is TGTGCCAGCAGCCATGGGGGGAATGAGCAGTTCTTC. The encoded protein is CASSHGGNEQFF.

The rearrangement links TRBV19 to TRBJ2-7; TRBD1 aligns across 9 bases. V was pared by 2 bases and J by 2 bases, with 10 bases of the junction left unmatched. The CDR3 runs to 17 residues. Per the germline V gene, CDR1 is LNHDA and CDR2 is SQIVND (reference sequence). In DNA, the CDR3 is TGTGCCAGTAGTATAAGGGCCGGACAGGGGAGGGCCTACGAGCAGTACTTC. Translating gives CASSIRAGQGRAYEQYF.

V usage is TRBV25-1 and J usage is TRBJ2-7, with TRBD2 identical over 9 bases. The CDR3 totals 15 residues. The germline V gene has CDR1 MGHDK and CDR2 SYGVNS. V gave up 4 bases and J gave up 1 base; unmatched junction bases: 5. CDR3 loop: CASSARSGGSYEQYF. CDR3 sequence (DNA): TGTGCCAGCAGTGCCCGTAGCGGGGGATCCTACGAGCAGTACTTC.

The V call is TRBV6-2 or TRBV6-3, the J call TRBJ1-2; tentatively, D is TRBD1 (5 bases). CDR1 and CDR2 from the germline V gene are MNHEY and SVGEGT. The germline V and J ends were trimmed by 4 bases and 8 bases, with 14 bases remaining between them. The CDR3 sequence is 13 residues long. The CDR3 coding sequence is TGTGCCAGCAGTTCATCCAGGGAATACGGCTACACCTTC. Translation: CASSSSREYGYTF.

The table lists this clone with a count of one. The genes are TRBV28 and TRBJ2-2; the D gene is possibly TRBD1 (5 bases). This CDR3 has 14 residues. CDR1 and CDR2 from the germline V gene are MDHEN and SYDVKM. Deletions cut 9 bases from V and 1 base from J, with 12 bases between. As DNA, the CDR3 is TGTGCCAGTTGTTGGACAATGAACACCGGGGAGCTGTTTTTT. This sequence encodes CASCWTMNTGELFF.

This chain connects TRBV3-1 (or the pseudogene TRBV3-2) to TRBJ1-4; possibly TRBD1 for D (5 bases). Germline V gene sequence: CDR1 LGHDT, CDR2 YNNKEL (reference sequence). V shed 4 bases and J shed 3 bases, with 9 bases lying between them. CDR3 length: 14 residues. As DNA, the CDR3 is TGTGCCAGCAGCCGGAGGGGTTCTAATGAAAAACTGTTTTTT. As protein: CASSRRGSNEKLFF.

This clone occurred once. The CDR3 spells CASSQDGQGDTEAFF. Here the CDR3 DNA reads TGCGCCAGCAGCCAAGACGGACAGGGGGACACTGAAGCTTTCTTT. The chain employs TRBV4-3 and TRBJ1-1; 10 bases fit TRBD1. V lost 0 bases and J lost 3; bases outside the gene matches: 1. Looked up from germline, CDR1 is LGHNA and CDR2 is YSLEER. This CDR3 is built from 15 residues.

The rearrangement joins TRBV27 to TRBJ2-5; D uncertain. V was trimmed by 2 bases and J by 1 base, leaving 8 bases between them. Germline CDR1 MNHEY, CDR2 SMNVEV (reference sequence). This CDR3 has 14 residues. In DNA, the CDR3 is TGTGCCAGCAGTTTAAGAGGTCTCCAAGAGACCCAGTACTTC. The encoded protein is CASSLRGLQETQYF.

This CDR3 is CASSTRRDRGYEQYF. DNA for the CDR3: TGTGCCAGCAGTACCAGACGGGACAGGGGCTACGAGCAGTACTTC. This chain joins TRBV6-2 or TRBV6-3 and TRBJ2-7; 10 bases agree with TRBD1. V gave up 5 bases and J gave up 3 bases; unmatched junction bases: 7. The CDR3 runs to 15 residues. Germline V CDR1 and CDR2: MNHEY, SVGEGT.

This sequence joins TRBV7-2 and TRBJ1-1, with 10 bases that match TRBD1. CDR1 and CDR2 (germline): SGHTA, FQGNSA. V gave up 8 bases and J gave up 1 base; unmatched junction bases: 4. The CDR3 length is 14 residues. This CDR3 is CASRRDRGNTEAFF. The DNA for the CDR3 is TGTGCCAGCCGAAGGGACAGGGGGAACACTGAAGCTTTCTTT.

This rearrangement joins TRBV9 to TRBJ2-1, with 11 bases matching TRBD2. The CDR3 is 15 residues long. Germline loops: CDR1 SGDLS, CDR2 YYNGEE. V shed 4 bases and J 8 bases; nucleotides not matched to a gene: 8. The CDR3 nucleotides are TGTGCCAGCAGCACAGGACTAGCGGGTGACTATGAGCAGTTCTTC. Translating gives CASSTGLAGDYEQFF.

This sequence joins TRBV19 and TRBJ2-1, with 8 positions matching TRBD1. CDR1 and CDR2 from the germline V gene are LNHDA and SQIVND (reference sequence). Germline trimming cut 4 bases from V and 3 bases from J; bases unmatched to any gene: 5. This CDR3 spans 15 amino acids. DNA for the CDR3: TGTGCCAGTAGTACTCCGGGACAGGACTACAATGAGCAGTTCTTC. Its protein is CASSTPGQDYNEQFF.

This clone appeared a few times. The J gene is TRBJ1-1, the V gene TRBV5-4; TRBD1 matches 7 bases. V lost 6 bases, J lost 1 base, and 3 bases stayed unmatched. CDR1 is SGHNT, CDR2 YYREEE, per germline (reference sequence). The CDR3 consists of 13 residues. The CDR3 is CASTRTGNTEAFF. In nucleotides, the CDR3 is TGTGCCAGCACCAGGACAGGGAACACTGAAGCTTTCTTT.

The CDR3 loop is CASSLAVQGSYSPLHF. The CDR3 DNA follows: TGTGCCAGCAGCTTGGCCGTACAGGGATCTTATTCACCCCTCCACTTT. The rearrangement uses TRBV5-4 and TRBJ1-6; a possible D gene is TRBD1 (6 bases). Germline V gene sequence: CDR1 SGHNT, CDR2 YYREEE (reference sequence). This CDR3 spans 16 amino acids. The V and J ends lost 0 bases and 8 bases respectively, with 15 bases between them.

This clone has a handful of counts. This chain joins TRBV28 and TRBJ2-7; 10 nucleotides match TRBD2. CDR1 is MDHEN, CDR2 SYDVKM, per germline. V dropped 5 bases and J dropped 3; count of bases not matched to a gene: 10. This CDR3 is built from 16 residues. Here the CDR3 DNA reads TGTGCCAGCAGTCCTGATTCAGGACTAGCGGTCTACGAGCAGTACTTC. This translates into CASSPDSGLAVYEQYF. The full variable domain, with the rest looked up from reference TRBV28 and TRBJ2-7, is DVKVTQSSRYLVKRTGEKVFLECVQDMDHENMFWYRQDPGLGLRLIYFSYDVKMKEKGDIPEGYSVSREKKERFSLILESASTNQTSMYLCASSPDSGLAVYEQYFGPGTRLTVT.

This clone came up a few times. This rearrangement joins TRBV9 to TRBJ1-1; 8 bases line up with TRBD1. CDR3 length equals 15 residues. The ends lost 0 bases at V and 4 bases at J; junction bases unmatched: 5. Germline values: CDR1 SGDLS, CDR2 YYNGEE. The CDR3 spells CASSVAGQGGTEAFF. In DNA form, the CDR3 reads TGTGCCAGCAGCGTAGCCGGACAGGGCGGCACTGAAGCTTTCTTT.

This clone is a singleton in its sample. The J gene is TRBJ2-3, the V gene TRBV4-1; 9 bases fit TRBD2. The trim removed 3 bases at V and 0 bases at J, leaving 7 bases unmatched. The CDR3 length is 17 residues. Germline CDR1 and CDR2: MGHRA and YSYEKL. The CDR3 region is CASSQVSGGLSTDTQYF. CDR3 bases: TGCGCCAGCAGCCAGGTTAGCGGGGGCCTTAGCACAGATACGCAGTATTTT.

The gene calls are TRBV6-2 or TRBV6-3 and TRBJ1-1; TRBD1 is a possible D gene (5 bases). The CDR3 has 14 amino acids. Per germline, CDR1 MNHEY and CDR2 SVGEGT. With 4 bases removed from V and 1 base from J, the gap between germline ends came to 10 bases. DNA of the CDR3: TGTGCCAGCAGTTTGACAGTGGGGAACACTGAAGCTTTCTTT. This encodes CASSLTVGNTEAFF.

This clone has a single count. V is TRBV5-1 and J is TRBJ2-7, with a tentative D call TRBD2 (5 bases). Germline CDR1 SGHRS, CDR2 YFSETQ. The ends were cut back, 4 bases at V and 2 bases at J, with 16 bases in the middle. This CDR3 spans 15 amino acids. The CDR3 bases are TGCGCCAGCAGCCCCGGGGTCCTCCAGCCCTACGAGCAGTACTTC. Its protein product is CASSPGVLQPYEQYF.